These 28 T cell receptor beta chains came from one sample sequenced in a study of T cell responses to AZD1222 COVID-19 vaccine. Data came from immunoSEQ multiplex PCR; TCRdb stores just in-frame clones and leaves some out. The sample has roughly 120,000 clones, about 88% seen once. The sequencing here drew on peripheral blood, taken 28 days after the second AZD1222 dose. The receptor source for this set is an adult who received the AZD1222 COVID-19 vaccine.

This chain connects TRBV5-5 to TRBJ1-1, with D maybe TRBD1 (5 bases). The CDR3 consists of 14 residues. With 2 bases removed from V and 5 bases from J, the gap between germline ends came to 13 bases. Germline-derived CDR1 and CDR2 are SGHKS and YYEKEE (reference sequence). The CDR3 spells CASSFPGGGTEAFF. The DNA for the CDR3 is TGTGCCAGCAGCTTTCCGGGCGGGGGGACTGAAGCTTTCTTT.

This chain connects TRBV25-1 to TRBJ1-4; TRBD1 matches 7 bases. The V gene end was trimmed by 3 bases and the J gene end by 16 bases; junction bases not matched to a gene: 23. This CDR3 is built from 17 residues. Germline V gene sequence: CDR1 MGHDK, CDR2 SYGVNS. The CDR3 DNA sequence: TGTGCCAGCAGTGACTGGTCCCGACAGGGACTATGCAAACTAGGGTTTTTT. It codes for CASSDWSRQGLCKLGFF.

The chain has TRBV19 and TRBJ1-5; D gene unclear. Germline V lookup: CDR1 LNHDA, CDR2 SQIVND (reference sequence). Trimming stripped 7 bases from V and 2 bases from J, with 9 bases between. This CDR3 contains 13 residues. CDR3 in DNA: TGTGCCAGTACAAAGGGTCGCAATCAGCCCCAGCATTTT. Protein: CASTKGRNQPQHF.

The gene calls are TRBV6-2 or TRBV6-3 and TRBJ2-7; 9 nucleotides match TRBD1. CDR3 length: 15 amino acids. Germline-derived CDR1 and CDR2 are MNHEY and SVGEGT. The V gene end was trimmed by 4 bases and the J gene end by 4 bases; junction bases not matched to a gene: 8. The CDR3 protein is CASSSRTGVSYEQYF. As DNA, the CDR3 is TGTGCCAGCAGTTCCCGGACAGGGGTGAGTTACGAGCAGTACTTC.

The CDR3 DNA reads as TGTGCCAGCAGTTACATAGGGTCCCAGTTAGGGACTGAAGCTTTCTTT. This encodes CASSYIGSQLGTEAFF. The rearrangement joins TRBV6-5 to TRBJ1-1, with D uncertain. Germline CDR1 MNHEY, CDR2 SVGAGI. V was trimmed by 2 bases and J by 5 bases, leaving 18 bases between them. This CDR3 spans 16 amino acids.

The genes are TRBV28 and TRBJ1-1; D not certain. Trimming removed 8 bases from V and 0 bases from J, with 13 bases in between. The germline V gene has CDR1 MDHEN and CDR2 SYDVKM. CDR3 length: 14 residues. The CDR3 region is CASVGPSMNTEAFF. The CDR3 DNA reads as TGTGCCAGCGTCGGGCCGTCCATGAACACTGAAGCTTTCTTT.

The V gene is TRBV6-4, the J gene TRBJ2-1; possible D gene TRBD1, 6 bases. Germline V gene data show CDR1 as MRHNA and CDR2 as SNTAGT. Trimming shortened V by 0 bases and J by 3 bases, and 6 bases separated the two germline ends. The CDR3 contains 14 residues. The CDR3, as DNA: TGTGCCAGCAGTGACTCGGACAGCTACAATGAGCAGTTCTTC. Its translation: CASSDSDSYNEQFF.

V gene TRBV2 combines with J gene TRBJ2-1; tentative D call: TRBD1 (7 bases). Trimming cost V 4 bases and J 0 bases, with 13 bases left between them. CDR1 is SNHLY, CDR2 FYNNEI, per germline. The CDR3 is 16 amino acids. The CDR3 DNA follows: TGTGCCAGCAGTGGGAGGGACAGTAGCTCCTACAATGAGCAGTTCTTC. Amino acid sequence: CASSGRDSSSYNEQFF.

This sequence joins TRBV19 and TRBJ1-1, with 10 nucleotides matching TRBD1. Germline V gene lookup returns CDR1 LNHDA and CDR2 SQIVND (reference sequence). The CDR3 is 11 amino acids. The ends lost 10 bases at V and 7 bases at J; junction bases unmatched: 3. The CDR3: CATGTGDEAFF. The CDR3 coding sequence is TGTGCCACCGGGACAGGGGATGAAGCTTTCTTT.

In regard to this clone: The same CDR3 arises from other DNA sequences in this sample as well. The CDR3 nucleotides are TGTGCCAGCAGCAGGGGGTACACCATATATTTT. This gives the protein CASSRGYTIYF. This chain connects TRBV28 to TRBJ1-3; 7 nucleotides agree with TRBD1. CDR1 and CDR2 (germline): MDHEN, SYDVKM. After removal of 6 bases from V and 8 bases from J, the junction contained 1 base not matched to a gene. This CDR3 comprises 11 residues.

This sequence joins TRBV11-2 and TRBJ2-5; no clear D gene. The V end was cut by 1 base, the J end by 0 bases, with 6 bases between. The CDR3 length is 14 residues. The germline gives CDR1 SGHAT, CDR2 FQNNGV. Here the CDR3 DNA reads TGTGCCAGCAGCTTAGGCGTGTACCAAGAGACCCAGTACTTC. Its protein product is CASSLGVYQETQYF. The full variable domain, with the rest looked up from reference TRBV11-2 and TRBJ2-5, is EAGVAQSPRYKIIEKRQSVAFWCNPISGHATLYWYQQILGQGPKLLIQFQNNGVVDDSQLPKDRFSAERLKGVDSTLKIQPAKLEDSAVYLCASSLGVYQETQYFGPGTRLLVL.

Note on this clone: The same CDR3 is also encoded by other DNA sequences in this sample. The CDR3 DNA follows: TGTGCCAGCAGCGTCGACTTGAACACTGAAGCTTTCTTT. Residues: CASSVDLNTEAFF. The chain uses TRBV9 and TRBJ1-1; D is unresolved. The V end was cut by 2 bases, the J end by 0 bases, with 5 bases between. The germline V gene encodes CDR1 SGDLS and CDR2 YYNGEE. The CDR3 covers 13 residues.

This rearrangement joins TRBV5-4 to TRBJ1-6; D gene unclear. V lost 4 bases to trimming and J lost 6 bases, with 14 bases between them. Per the germline V gene, CDR1 is SGHNT and CDR2 is YYREEE (reference sequence). The CDR3 runs 15 residues. This chain's CDR3 is CASSPRLTLNSPLHF. CDR3 sequence (DNA): TGTGCCAGCAGCCCGCGACTGACCCTTAATTCACCCCTCCACTTT.

This rearrangement joins TRBV7-9 to TRBJ1-2, with TRBD1 matching 8 bases. CDR3 length: 15 residues. The V and J ends lost 4 bases and 7 bases, in that order; junction bases with no gene match: 11. In germline, CDR1 is SEHNR, CDR2 FQNEAQ (reference sequence). CDR3 DNA sequence: TGTGCCAGCAGCTCCCTAGTTGACAGGGGAGGTGGCTACACCTTC. As protein: CASSSLVDRGGGYTF.

V and J are TRBV5-5 and TRBJ2-2; D gene uncertain. Trimming took 2 bases from V and 4 from J, leaving 15 bases between them. CDR1 and CDR2 (germline): SGHKS, YYEKEE (reference sequence). This CDR3 spans 16 amino acids. In DNA form, the CDR3 reads TGTGCCAGCAGCTTCGTAGTCGTGTCGGGCACCGGGGAGCTGTTTTTT. Protein product: CASSFVVVSGTGELFF.

The chain carries TRBV19 and TRBJ2-2; perhaps TRBD1 as D (5 bases). The CDR3 is 12 residues long. Germline loops: CDR1 LNHDA, CDR2 SQIVND (reference sequence). Trimming cost V 7 bases and J 7 bases, with 10 bases left between them. The CDR3 spells CASTPQGGELFF. DNA for the CDR3: TGTGCCAGTACCCCCCAGGGCGGGGAGCTGTTTTTT.

The chain employs TRBV15 and TRBJ2-7; 8 positions match TRBD1. The CDR3 contains 15 residues. Germline V gives CDR1 LNHNV, CDR2 YYDKDF (reference sequence). Trimming at V came to 3 bases and at J to 4 bases, leaving 8 bases not matched to a gene. This chain's CDR3 is CATSSGQGQSYEQYF. In nucleotides, the CDR3 is TGTGCCACCAGCAGTGGACAGGGTCAATCGTACGAGCAGTACTTC. The whole variable domain, remainder taken from reference TRBV15 and TRBJ2-7, is DAMVIQNPRYQVTQFGKPVTLSCSQTLNHNVMYWYQQKSSQAPKLLFHYYDKDFNNEADTPDNFQSRRPNTSFCFLDIRSPGLGDTAMYLCATSSGQGQSYEQYFGPGTRLTVT.

The J gene is TRBJ1-4, the V gene TRBV6-5; D is perhaps TRBD1 (6 bases). Deletions cut 6 bases from V and 7 bases from J, with 18 bases between. The CDR3 is 15 residues long. Germline V CDR1 and CDR2: MNHEY, SVGAGI. The CDR3 loop reads CASRPNRVDGEKLFF. The DNA of the CDR3 is TGTGCCAGCAGGCCAAACAGGGTCGACGGTGAAAAACTGTTTTTT.

This CDR3 is CASSESGTSGEQYF. The DNA of the CDR3 is TGCGCCAGCAGTGAGTCCGGGACTAGCGGCGAGCAGTACTTC. The V gene is TRBV10-1, the J gene TRBJ2-7; 11 nucleotides agree with TRBD2. Germline-derived CDR1 and CDR2 are WNHNN and SYGVQD (reference sequence). CDR3 length: 14 amino acids. Trimming took 0 bases from V and 6 from J; bases not matched to a gene: 1.

This clone was observed many times. The chain recombines TRBV18 with TRBJ1-1; D is possibly TRBD1 (5 bases). CDR3 length equals 15 residues. CDR1 and CDR2 (germline): KGHSH, LQKENI. Trimming removed 4 bases from V and 4 bases from J, with 16 bases in between. The CDR3: CASSQGLSTSTEAFF. The CDR3 DNA follows: TGTGCCAGCTCACAGGGGCTATCGACGAGCACTGAAGCTTTCTTT.

This clone was seen only once. The gene calls are TRBV6-5 and TRBJ2-7; D is possibly TRBD1 (6 bases). V was shortened by 4 bases and J by 3 bases, with 10 bases between the two germline ends. Germline V gene data show CDR1 as MNHEY and CDR2 as SVGAGI. The CDR3 spans 13 residues. CDR3 coding DNA: TGTGCCAGCAGTTGGCAGGGGTACTACGAGCAGTACTTC. This codes for CASSWQGYYEQYF.

The chain is built from TRBV28 and TRBJ2-7, with D perhaps TRBD1 (5 bases). The V end lost 6 bases, the J end lost 2 bases, and 17 bases lay between the germline ends. The CDR3 totals 15 residues. CDR1 and CDR2 from the germline V gene are MDHEN and SYDVKM. The CDR3 protein is CASRGSWGVAYEQYF. The CDR3 nucleotides read TGTGCCAGCAGGGGGTCGTGGGGCGTTGCCTACGAGCAGTACTTC.

The J gene is TRBJ1-5, the V gene TRBV5-1, with 9 nucleotides matching TRBD1. J gave up 0 bases and V 3 bases, and 1 base lay outside the gene matches. Per the germline V gene, CDR1 is SGHRS and CDR2 is YFSETQ. This CDR3 contains 15 residues. CDR3 nucleotide sequence: TGCGCCAGCAGCTGGACAGGGGATAGCAATCAGCCCCAGCATTTT. Protein: CASSWTGDSNQPQHF.

This chain uses TRBV6-5 with TRBJ1-4; D unresolved. Trimming took off 7 bases at V and 8 bases at J, with 20 bases between the two ends. This CDR3 is built from 15 residues. Per germline, CDR1 MNHEY and CDR2 SVGAGI. DNA of the CDR3: TGTGCCAGCACCCTTTACCTTGGGGTTGGAGAAAAACTGTTTTTT. This sequence encodes CASTLYLGVGEKLFF.

V usage is TRBV6-5 and J usage is TRBJ2-4, with no clear D. V gave up 5 bases and J gave up 3 bases, with 14 bases separating them. CDR3 length: 15 amino acids. Germline CDR1 reads MNHEY; CDR2 reads SVGAGI. The CDR3 spells CASSTAHRDKNIQYF. CDR3 nucleotides: TGTGCCAGCAGTACCGCTCATAGGGACAAAAACATTCAGTACTTC.

The chain is built from TRBV30 and TRBJ2-7; D is possibly TRBD1 (6 bases). The CDR3 is 12 amino acids. V lost 3 bases and J 3 bases, leaving 9 bases between the germline ends. Germline values: CDR1 GTSNPN, CDR2 SVGIG (reference sequence). CDR3 DNA: TGTGCCTGGAGGGGGGCCTTCTACGAGCAGTACTTC. As protein: CAWRGAFYEQYF.

The chain employs TRBV11-2 and TRBJ1-6; 7 bases match TRBD1. Germline V lookup: CDR1 SGHAT, CDR2 FQNNGV. With 0 bases clipped from V and 1 base from J, the junction kept 3 bases outside the gene matches. The CDR3 is 17 amino acids. The CDR3 sequence: CASSLEQGGSYNSPLHF. The CDR3, as DNA: TGTGCCAGCAGCTTAGAGCAGGGGGGATCCTATAATTCACCCCTCCACTTT.

The chain joins TRBV19 to TRBJ2-2; D unresolved. CDR3 length equals 14 residues. The germline CDR1 and CDR2 sequences are LNHDA and SQIVND (reference sequence). V dropped 0 bases and J dropped 3 bases, with 5 bases sitting between them. CDR3 in amino acids: CASSIDSYTGELFF. CDR3 sequence (DNA): TGTGCCAGTAGTATAGACAGTTACACCGGGGAGCTGTTTTTT.